The next 13 T cell receptor beta chains were all read from a single sample in a study of blood T cell repertoires in COVID-19. The data were produced by immunoSEQ multiplex PCR, yet TCRdb's version contains in-frame clones alone and is incomplete. Here the sample spans 100,000 or so clones, approximately 92% being singletons. The source material was peripheral blood. These receptors came from a man aged 45-65 years with active COVID-19.

This clone showed up just once. J is TRBJ2-1 and V is TRBV24-1, with 8 positions matching TRBD1. CDR1 and CDR2 (germline): KGHDR, SFDVKD. This CDR3 has 15 amino acids. After removal of 4 bases from V and 2 bases from J, the junction contained 3 bases not matched to a gene. The CDR3: CATSERTGPYNEQFF. DNA of the CDR3: TGTGCCACCAGTGAGAGGACAGGGCCCTACAATGAGCAGTTCTTC.

The chain recombines TRBV7-9 with TRBJ1-4; D perhaps matches TRBD1 (6 bases). The CDR3 loop spans 16 amino acids. Germline CDR1 SEHNR, CDR2 FQNEAQ (reference sequence). Trimming removed 5 bases at V and 1 base at J, with 14 bases between. This CDR3 is CASSRQVFGTNEKLFF. Here the CDR3 DNA reads TGTGCCAGCAGCCGACAGGTTTTTGGAACTAATGAAAAACTGTTTTTT.

The V gene is TRBV5-8, the J gene TRBJ2-2, with 8 bases fitting TRBD1. The CDR3 has 15 residues. Germline loops: CDR1 SGHTS, CDR2 YDEGEE. Unmatched junction bases numbered 3, after V lost 0 bases and J lost 5 bases. The CDR3 DNA sequence: TGTGCCAGCAGCTTGGGGGACAGGTTTACCGGGGAGCTGTTTTTT. Amino acid sequence: CASSLGDRFTGELFF.

This chain uses TRBV2 with TRBJ2-4, with D possibly being TRBD2 (5 bases). With 2 bases removed from V and 9 bases from J, the gap between germline ends came to 17 bases. The CDR3 sequence is 15 residues long. Germline V gene sequence: CDR1 SNHLY, CDR2 FYNNEI. For the CDR3, the DNA is TGTGCCAGCAGTGAAAGGACCCCCCGGAGCGGCATTCAGTACTTC. It yields the protein CASSERTPRSGIQYF.

This chain joins TRBV19 and TRBJ1-2, with D tentatively TRBD1 (6 bases). Trimming removed 5 bases at V and 7 bases at J, with 11 bases between. Germline CDR1 reads LNHDA; CDR2 reads SQIVND (reference sequence). The CDR3 sequence is 12 residues long. The CDR3 reads CASSRTGSGYTF. For the CDR3, the DNA is TGTGCCAGTAGTCGAACAGGGTCTGGCTACACCTTC.

The rearrangement joins TRBV27 to TRBJ2-7; 11 nucleotides agree with TRBD2. The CDR3 contains 17 residues. V shed 3 bases, J shed 2 bases, and the junction held 9 bases outside the gene matches. CDR1 and CDR2 (germline): MNHEY, SMNVEV (reference sequence). CDR3 sequence reads: CASSLFPGTSGAYEQYF. CDR3 DNA: TGTGCCAGCAGTTTGTTTCCCGGGACTAGCGGCGCCTACGAGCAGTACTTC.

The rearrangement joins TRBV6-1 to TRBJ1-4; D gene ambiguous. The germline V and J ends were trimmed by 1 base and 16 bases, with 16 bases remaining between them. CDR1 is MNHNS, CDR2 SASEGT, per germline. This CDR3 contains 13 residues. For the CDR3, the DNA is TGTGCCAGCAGTGAAGTACCGGGGTGGATTTCGTTTTTT. This codes for CASSEVPGWISFF.

The chain recombines TRBV7-2 with TRBJ2-3, with D possibly being TRBD2 (5 bases). Trimming took 0 bases from V and 4 from J, leaving 8 bases between them. The germline CDR1 and CDR2 sequences are SGHTA and FQGNSA. This CDR3 is 14 amino acids long. The CDR3 DNA follows: TGTGCCAGCAGCTTAGCACGGGGAGCAGATACGCAGTATTTT. Translating it yields CASSLARGADTQYF.

CDR3 bases: TGTGCCAGCAGCTTAGCAGCGACCGCAACTAATGAAAAACTGTTTTTT. Translating it yields CASSLAATATNEKLFF. The chain is built from TRBV7-8 and TRBJ1-4, with no clear D. V was trimmed by 0 bases and J by 0 bases, leaving 8 bases between them. This CDR3 has 16 residues. Germline-derived CDR1 and CDR2 are SGHVS and FQNEAQ.

This rearrangement joins TRBV9 to TRBJ1-6, with D tentatively TRBD1 (5 bases). The V end lost 3 bases, the J end lost 9 bases, and 25 bases lay between the germline ends. The length of the CDR3 is 18 residues. Germline CDR1 reads SGDLS; CDR2 reads YYNGEE. CDR3 bases: TGTGCCAGCAGCGGGGGGGTTCGAGTCTGGATGTTGGGTTCACCCCTCCACTTT. It codes for CASSGGVRVWMLGSPLHF.

The rearrangement uses TRBV2 and TRBJ1-5, with D possibly being TRBD1 (6 bases). The CDR3 runs to 15 residues. V lost 5 bases to trimming and J lost 7 bases, with 18 bases between them. CDR1 and CDR2 from the germline V gene are SNHLY and FYNNEI. The CDR3 nucleotides are TGTGCCAGCAGTACAGAACAGGGTGGAGTGCAGCCCCAGCATTTT. Translation: CASSTEQGGVQPQHF.

This clone was seen only once. The chain recombines TRBV14 with TRBJ2-6, with D uncertain. Germline V gene lookup returns CDR1 SGHDN and CDR2 FVKESK. Trimming stripped 1 base from V and 1 base from J, with 17 bases between. The CDR3 loop spans 19 amino acids. As DNA, the CDR3 is TGTGCCAGCAGCCAAGCTTGGGCATCCCGTAGGTCTGGGGCCAACGTCCTGACTTTC. Protein product: CASSQAWASRRSGANVLTF.

The chain has TRBV4-1 and TRBJ1-2; the D is unclear. V dropped 0 bases and J dropped 7 bases, with 12 bases sitting between them. Germline V lookup: CDR1 MGHRA, CDR2 YSYEKL. The CDR3 contains 14 residues. The CDR3 DNA is TGCGCCAGCAGCCAAGATGGTAGCGACGGTGGCTACACCTTC. This translates into CASSQDGSDGGYTF.